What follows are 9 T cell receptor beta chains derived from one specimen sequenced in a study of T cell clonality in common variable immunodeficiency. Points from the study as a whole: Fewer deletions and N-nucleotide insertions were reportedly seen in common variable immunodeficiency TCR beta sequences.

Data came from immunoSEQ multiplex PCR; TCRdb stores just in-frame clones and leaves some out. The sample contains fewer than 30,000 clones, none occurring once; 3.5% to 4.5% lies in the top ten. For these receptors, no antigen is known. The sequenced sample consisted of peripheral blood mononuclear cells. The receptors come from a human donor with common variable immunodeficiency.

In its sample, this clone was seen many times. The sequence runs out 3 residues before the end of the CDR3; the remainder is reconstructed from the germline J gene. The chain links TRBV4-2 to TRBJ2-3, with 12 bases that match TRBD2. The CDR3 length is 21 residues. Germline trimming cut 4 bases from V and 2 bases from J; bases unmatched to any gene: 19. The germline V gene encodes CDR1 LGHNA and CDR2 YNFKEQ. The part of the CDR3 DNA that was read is TGTGCCAGCAGCCCACGTTTTGGGGCTAGCGGGAGGGCGAAGAACACAGATACG. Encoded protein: CASSPRFGASGRAKNTDT. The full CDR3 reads CASSPRFGASGRAKNTDTQYF.

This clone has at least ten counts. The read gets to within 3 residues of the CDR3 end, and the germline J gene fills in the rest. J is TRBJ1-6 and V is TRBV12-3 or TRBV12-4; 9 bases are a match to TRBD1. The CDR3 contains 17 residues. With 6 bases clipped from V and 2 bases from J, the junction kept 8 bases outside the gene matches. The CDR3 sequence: CASSPGTGFAYNSPLHF. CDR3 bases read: TGTGCCAGCAGCCCTGGGACAGGGTTTGCCTATAATTCACCC.

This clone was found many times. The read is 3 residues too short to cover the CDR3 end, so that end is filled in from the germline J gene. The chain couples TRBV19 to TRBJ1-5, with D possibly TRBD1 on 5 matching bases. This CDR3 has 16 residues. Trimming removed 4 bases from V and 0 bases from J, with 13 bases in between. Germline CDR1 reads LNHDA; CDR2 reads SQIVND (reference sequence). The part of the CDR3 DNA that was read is TGTGCCAGTAGTACGGGACTGAGGTATAGCAATCAGCCC. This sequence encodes CASSTGLRYSNQP. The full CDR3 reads CASSTGLRYSNQPQHF.

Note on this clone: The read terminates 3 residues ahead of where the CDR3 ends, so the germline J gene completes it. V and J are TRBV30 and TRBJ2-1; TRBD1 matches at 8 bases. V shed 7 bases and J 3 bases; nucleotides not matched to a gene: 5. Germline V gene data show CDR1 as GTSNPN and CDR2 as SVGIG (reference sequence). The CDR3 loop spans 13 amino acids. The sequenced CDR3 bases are TGTGCCTCGGCGACAGGGGACTACAATGAG. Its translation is CASATGDYNE. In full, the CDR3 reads CASATGDYNEQFF.

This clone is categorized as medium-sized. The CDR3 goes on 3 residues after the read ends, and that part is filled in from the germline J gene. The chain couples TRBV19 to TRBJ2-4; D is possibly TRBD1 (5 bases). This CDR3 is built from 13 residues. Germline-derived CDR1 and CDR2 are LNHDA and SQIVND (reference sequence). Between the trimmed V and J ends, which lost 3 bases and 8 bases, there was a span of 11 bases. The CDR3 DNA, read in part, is TGTGCCAGTAGTATCCAGGGTGGGTACATT. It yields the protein CASSIQGGYI. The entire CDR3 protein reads CASSIQGGYIQYF.

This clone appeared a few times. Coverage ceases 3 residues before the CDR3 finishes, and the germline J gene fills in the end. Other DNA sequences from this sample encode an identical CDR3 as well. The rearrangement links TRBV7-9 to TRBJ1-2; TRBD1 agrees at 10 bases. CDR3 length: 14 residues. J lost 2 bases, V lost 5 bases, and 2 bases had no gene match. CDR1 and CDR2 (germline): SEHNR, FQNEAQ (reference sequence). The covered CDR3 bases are TGTGCCAGCAGCCCGGGACAGGGGAACTATGGC. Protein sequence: CASSPGQGNYG. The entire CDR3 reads CASSPGQGNYGYTF. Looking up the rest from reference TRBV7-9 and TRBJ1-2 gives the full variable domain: DTGVSQNPRHKITKRGQNVTFRCDPISEHNRLYWYRQTLGQGPEFLTYFQNEAQLEKSRLLSDRFSAERPKGSFSTLEIQRTEQGDSAMYLCASSPGQGNYGYTFGSGTRLTVV.

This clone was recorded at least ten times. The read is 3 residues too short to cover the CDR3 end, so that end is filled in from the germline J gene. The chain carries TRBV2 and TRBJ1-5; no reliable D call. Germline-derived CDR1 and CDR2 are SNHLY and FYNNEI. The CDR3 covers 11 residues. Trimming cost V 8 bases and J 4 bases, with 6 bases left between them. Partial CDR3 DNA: TGTGCCAGCGGCCGAAATCAGCCC. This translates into CASGRNQP. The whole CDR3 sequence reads CASGRNQPQHF.

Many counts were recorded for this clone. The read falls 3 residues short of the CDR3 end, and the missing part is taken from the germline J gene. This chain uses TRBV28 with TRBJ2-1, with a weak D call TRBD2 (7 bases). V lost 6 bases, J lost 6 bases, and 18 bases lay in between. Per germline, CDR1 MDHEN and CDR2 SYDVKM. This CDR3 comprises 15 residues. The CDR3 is CASSPGGGSLNEQFF. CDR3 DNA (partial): TGTGCCAGCAGCCCGGGGGGCGGGAGTCTCAATGAG.

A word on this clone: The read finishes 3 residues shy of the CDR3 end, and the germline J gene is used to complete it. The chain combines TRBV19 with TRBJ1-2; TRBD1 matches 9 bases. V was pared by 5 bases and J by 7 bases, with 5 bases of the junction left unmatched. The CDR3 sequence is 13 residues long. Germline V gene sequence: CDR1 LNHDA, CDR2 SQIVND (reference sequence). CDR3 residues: CASSPRTGAGYTF. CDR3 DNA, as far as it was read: TGTGCCAGTAGTCCCCGGACAGGGGCTGGC.